A single sample is the source of the 28 T cell receptor beta chains below, sequenced in a study of T cell responses to AZD1222 COVID-19 vaccine. Profiled with immunoSEQ multiplex PCR; TCRdb holds only in-frame clones, not every one. The sample includes roughly 92,000 clones, 90% of them seen just once. Sequenced here: peripheral blood, sampled on day 0 of AZD1222 vaccination. The receptors shown here come from an adult in good health.

This chain links TRBV3-1 (or the pseudogene TRBV3-2) with TRBJ1-1, with TRBD1 identical over 10 bases. Germline CDR1 LGHDT, CDR2 YNNKEL (reference sequence). The CDR3 has 12 amino acids. J gave up 12 bases and V 4 bases, and 5 bases lay outside the gene matches. The CDR3 loop is CASSPDRGRSFF. Written as DNA, the CDR3 is TGTGCCAGCAGCCCTGACAGGGGGCGGTCTTTCTTT.

The rearrangement joins TRBV19 to TRBJ1-2; no clear D. In germline, CDR1 is LNHDA, CDR2 SQIVND (reference sequence). CDR3 size: 13 residues. V was trimmed by 1 base and J by 4 bases, leaving 7 bases between them. Here the CDR3 DNA reads TGTGCCAGTAGTATAGGAGGAGTCTATGGCTACACCTTC. Protein sequence: CASSIGGVYGYTF.

The chain recombines TRBV19 with TRBJ1-4, with D uncertain. Germline V gene sequence: CDR1 LNHDA, CDR2 SQIVND (reference sequence). CDR3 length equals 13 residues. Trimming took 7 bases from V and 0 from J, leaving 6 bases between them. In nucleotides, the CDR3 is TGTGCCAGTATGCGAGCAACTAATGAAAAACTGTTTTTT. The encoded protein is CASMRATNEKLFF.

To note about this clone: One end of the junction varies from germline; a read error may be responsible. CDR3 nucleotide sequence: TGTGCCACCGGCAGGGGCCCGTCAGGCACTGAAGCTTTCTTT. Amino acids: CATGRGPSGTEAFF. V usage is TRBV15 and J usage is TRBJ1-1; tentatively, D is TRBD1 (6 bases). The CDR3 contains 14 residues. Germline V gene sequence: CDR1 LNHNV, CDR2 YYDKDF (reference sequence).

This chain connects TRBV10-3 to TRBJ2-3; TRBD2 matches 9 bases. V lost 6 bases to trimming and J lost 2 bases; unmatched junction nucleotides: 6. This CDR3 comprises 15 residues. Germline CDR1 is ENHRY and CDR2 is SYGVKD. The CDR3 loop is CAISIAGADTDTQYF. The CDR3, as DNA: TGTGCCATCAGCATAGCGGGGGCCGACACAGATACGCAGTATTTT.

The chain couples TRBV6-5 to TRBJ2-7; the match to TRBD1 covers 7 bases. The V gene end was trimmed by 2 bases and the J gene end by 3 bases; junction bases not matched to a gene: 4. This CDR3 has 14 amino acids. In germline, CDR1 is MNHEY, CDR2 SVGAGI. The DNA for the CDR3 is TGTGCCAGCAGTTACAACAGGGGCTACTACGAGCAGTACTTC. Translated, it gives CASSYNRGYYEQYF.

The CDR3 loop reads CASSVRELHGYTF. The CDR3, as DNA: TGTGCCAGCAGTGTCAGGGAATTACATGGCTACACCTTC. The chain has TRBV12-3 or TRBV12-4 and TRBJ1-2; D is perhaps TRBD1 (5 bases). The ends were cut back, 5 bases at V and 6 bases at J, with 13 bases in the middle. This CDR3 spans 13 amino acids.

This chain joins TRBV5-6 and TRBJ1-6, with D uncertain. Germline CDR1 is SGHDT and CDR2 is YYEEEE. The CDR3 consists of 14 residues. With 0 bases removed from V and 10 bases from J, the gap between germline ends came to 11 bases. The CDR3 nucleotides read TGTGCCAGCAGCTTGGGATGGGGTGGATCACCCCTCCACTTT. It translates to CASSLGWGGSPLHF.

This chain uses TRBV7-2 with TRBJ2-5; 9 bases line up with TRBD2. Trimming at V came to 1 base and at J to 5 bases, leaving 11 bases not matched to a gene. Per germline, CDR1 SGHTA and CDR2 FQGNSA. This CDR3 contains 17 residues. CDR3 loop: CASSLGSGGGAFETQYF. CDR3 sequence (DNA): TGTGCCAGCAGCTTAGGGAGTGGCGGGGGGGCGTTTGAGACCCAGTACTTC.

This sequence joins TRBV6-2 or TRBV6-3 and TRBJ2-7; D is tentatively TRBD1 or TRBD2 (5 bases each). The ends were cut back, 5 bases at V and 2 bases at J, with 13 bases in the middle. The CDR3 spans 14 residues. From germline, CDR1 is MNHEY and CDR2 SVGEGT. In DNA form, the CDR3 reads TGTGCCAGCAGTCCCGGGACGTCTACCTACGAGCAGTACTTC. The encoded protein is CASSPGTSTYEQYF.

The chain joins TRBV3-1 (or the pseudogene TRBV3-2) to TRBJ2-4, with 7 bases fitting TRBD2. This CDR3 has 15 amino acids. The germline CDR1 and CDR2 sequences are LGHDT and YNNKEL (reference sequence). With V trimmed by 2 bases and J by 1 base, 2 bases remained unmatched. The CDR3 DNA sequence: TGTGCCAGCAGCCAAACCGGGGGGGCCAAAAACATTCAGTACTTC. Amino acids: CASSQTGGAKNIQYF.

The V call is TRBV6-5, the J call TRBJ1-2, with a weak D call TRBD1 (5 bases). Germline V lookup: CDR1 MNHEY, CDR2 SVGAGI. The CDR3 covers 14 residues. V lost 2 bases, J lost 8 bases, and 15 bases lay in between. The CDR3 is CASSYGPGRDGYTF. The DNA of the CDR3 is TGTGCCAGCAGTTACGGGCCGGGGAGGGACGGCTACACCTTC.

This chain links TRBV19 with TRBJ1-4, with D possibly being TRBD1 (6 bases). The CDR3 spans 12 residues. The V gene lost 6 bases and the J gene lost 8 bases, with 10 bases spanning the gap. Looked up from germline, CDR1 is LNHDA and CDR2 is SQIVND (reference sequence). The CDR3 DNA is TGTGCCAGTAGCGTAACAGGGGAAAAACTGTTTTTT. It yields the protein CASSVTGEKLFF.

The chain joins TRBV6-5 to TRBJ2-1; 8 bases agree with TRBD1. Germline lookup yields CDR1 MNHEY and CDR2 SVGAGI. This CDR3 spans 14 amino acids. With V trimmed by 6 bases and J by 8 bases, 9 bases remained unmatched. CDR3 in amino acids: CASRDREYRDEQFF. DNA for the CDR3: TGTGCCAGCAGGGACAGGGAATATCGGGATGAGCAGTTCTTC.

This clone was seen a single time. The chain couples TRBV11-2 to TRBJ2-7; tentative D call: TRBD2 (7 bases). Deletions cut 5 bases from V and 7 bases from J, with 15 bases between. Germline assignment: CDR1 SGHAT and CDR2 FQNNGV. There are 13 residues in the CDR3. CDR3 protein: CASSPGEGWEQYF. CDR3 sequence (DNA): TGTGCCAGCAGCCCAGGGGAGGGTTGGGAGCAGTACTTC.

The CDR3 bases are TGTGCCAGCAGCTTAAGTGGACTAGCTTCCGGGGAGCTGTTTTTT. Residues: CASSLSGLASGELFF. The chain employs TRBV7-2 and TRBJ2-2; 8 positions agree with TRBD2. The CDR3 length is 15 residues. The germline gives CDR1 SGHTA, CDR2 FQGNSA. With V trimmed by 2 bases and J by 6 bases, 5 bases remained unmatched.

The rearrangement uses TRBV4-2 and TRBJ1-1; D is unresolved. The V end lost 1 base, the J end lost 6 bases, and 9 bases lay between the germline ends. This CDR3 contains 13 residues. In germline, CDR1 is LGHNA, CDR2 YNFKEQ. CDR3 in DNA: TGTGCCAGCAGCCAAGGGTCCCGGGCTGAAGCTTTCTTT. Its translation is CASSQGSRAEAFF.

The genes are TRBV19 and TRBJ1-1, with 9 nucleotides matching TRBD1. The CDR3 runs 15 residues. Germline V gene data show CDR1 as LNHDA and CDR2 as SQIVND (reference sequence). With V trimmed by 5 bases and J by 4 bases, 8 bases remained unmatched. CDR3 amino acids: CASSLGTGIVTEAFF. The CDR3 DNA is TGTGCCAGTAGTCTAGGGACAGGGATTGTCACTGAAGCTTTCTTT.

The rearrangement uses TRBV5-4 and TRBJ2-3; 11 nucleotides align to TRBD2. CDR1 SGHNT and CDR2 YYREEE come from the germline V gene (reference sequence). The trim removed 4 bases at V and 2 bases at J, leaving 12 bases unmatched. The CDR3 consists of 18 residues. The CDR3 region is CASSPNSLAGGFTDTQYF. The CDR3 DNA is TGTGCCAGCAGCCCAAACTCTCTAGCGGGGGGATTCACAGATACGCAGTATTTT.

CDR3 nucleotide sequence: TGTGCCAGCAGCGCCCAGGCTGTAACTAATGAAAAACTGTTTTTT. Protein sequence: CASSAQAVTNEKLFF. The J gene is TRBJ1-4, the V gene TRBV7-2; D is undetermined. The CDR3 extends over 15 amino acids. In germline, CDR1 is SGHTA, CDR2 FQGNSA. Trimming took off 5 bases at V and 1 base at J, with 11 bases between the two ends. The full variable domain, its missing parts supplied by reference TRBV7-2 and TRBJ1-4, is GAGVSQSPSNKVTEKGKDVELRCDPISGHTALYWYRQSLGQGLEFLIYFQGNSAPDKSGLPSDRFSAERTGGSVSTLTIQRTQQEDSAVYLCASSAQAVTNEKLFFGSGTQLSVL.

The chain uses TRBV29-1 and TRBJ1-2; TRBD1 matches at 9 bases. The length of the CDR3 is 15 residues. V dropped 7 bases and J dropped 8; count of bases not matched to a gene: 17. Germline V gives CDR1 SQVTM, CDR2 ANQGSEA. The CDR3, as DNA: TGCAGCGCCACGCGATCCGGGACAGGGCTGTACGGCTACACCTTC. Translation gives CSATRSGTGLYGYTF.

This clone came up once. V usage is TRBV6-6 and J usage is TRBJ2-4, with D possibly being TRBD1 or TRBD2 (6 bases each). The length of the CDR3 is 15 residues. CDR1 MNHNY and CDR2 SVGAGI come from the germline V gene (reference sequence). V was cut by 5 bases and J by 4 bases, with 15 bases left in between. Here the CDR3 reads CASSPPRGQKNIQYF. DNA of the CDR3: TGTGCCAGCAGTCCGCCCCGGGGGCAAAAAAACATTCAGTACTTC.

The chain has TRBV5-8 and TRBJ2-6; D ambiguous. The CDR3 runs 15 residues. Trimming took 1 base from V and 0 from J, leaving 5 bases between them. Germline V CDR1 and CDR2: SGHTS, YDEGEE. CDR3 residues: CASSLLFSGANVLTF. The CDR3 nucleotides read TGTGCCAGCAGCTTGTTATTCTCTGGGGCCAACGTCCTGACTTTC.

This chain uses TRBV2 with TRBJ1-1; 7 bases are a match to TRBD1. The V gene end was trimmed by 3 bases and the J gene end by 5 bases; junction bases not matched to a gene: 12. The CDR3 has 16 residues. CDR1 is SNHLY and CDR2 is FYNNEI in the germline V gene. The CDR3 nucleotides are TGTGCCAGCAGTGATAGGAGGGGGCAAGTGGGGACTGAAGCTTTCTTT. It is translated as CASSDRRGQVGTEAFF.

The chain has TRBV12-5 and TRBJ2-1, with D possibly TRBD1 on 5 matching bases. Deletions cut 5 bases from V and 0 bases from J, with 14 bases between. The CDR3 length is 16 residues. The germline CDR1 and CDR2 sequences are LGHNT and FRNRAP. CDR3 amino acids: CASGPEWGPSYNEQFF. CDR3 sequence (DNA): TGTGCTAGTGGTCCGGAATGGGGCCCCTCCTACAATGAGCAGTTCTTC. Full variable domain (outside the CDR3, taken from reference TRBV12-5 and TRBJ2-1): DARVTQTPRHKVTEMGQEVTMRCQPILGHNTVFWYRQTMMQGLELLAYFRNRAPLDDSGMPKDRFSAEMPDATLATLKIQPSEPRDSAVYFCASGPEWGPSYNEQFFGPGTRLTVL.

V and J are TRBV7-2 and TRBJ2-7, with D possibly called TRBD1 or TRBD2 (5 bases each). The germline CDR1 and CDR2 sequences are SGHTA and FQGNSA. This CDR3 region has 14 residues. Trimming stripped 4 bases from V and 0 bases from J, with 10 bases between. Here the CDR3 DNA reads TGTGCCAGCAGCTCCCGGGACCACTCCTACGAGCAGTACTTC. Amino acid sequence: CASSSRDHSYEQYF.

This rearrangement joins TRBV7-3 to TRBJ2-2, with 7 bases that match TRBD2. In germline, CDR1 is SGHTA, CDR2 FQGTGA. Germline trimming cut 1 base from V and 1 base from J; bases unmatched to any gene: 0. This CDR3 comprises 15 residues. This CDR3 is CASSLSGGNTGELFF. In DNA form, the CDR3 reads TGTGCCAGCAGCTTAAGCGGGGGGAACACCGGGGAGCTGTTTTTT.

V usage is TRBV19 and J usage is TRBJ1-6; perhaps TRBD1 as D (6 bases). CDR1 and CDR2 from the germline V gene are LNHDA and SQIVND (reference sequence). The CDR3 is 15 residues long. The V gene lost 0 bases and the J gene lost 10 bases, with 13 bases spanning the gap. The CDR3 nucleotides are TGTGCCAGTAGTATAGAGGGGGGCCCCGGCTCACCCCTCCACTTT. It specifies CASSIEGGPGSPLHF.